Included here is one T cell receptor (beta chain) sequence, with context. Its cognate antigen is unknown. The CDR3 is 16 amino acids. V shed 5 bases and J shed 9 bases, with 23 bases lying between them. Germline V gives CDR1 SGHVS, CDR2 FNYEAQ. This entry comes from a study of cytomegalovirus exposure and HLA in healthy donors. Study-wide context: A later analysis reported the approximately 120 validation repertoires used the same platform as the roughly 700 first-cohort repertoires.

The assay was immunoSEQ multiplex PCR, and TCRdb's table has in-frame clones only and misses some. The data hold 110,000 to 150,000 clones, with approximately 89% observed a single time. General observations from the study: Testing in vitro showed a few CMV-associated chains specific for CMV antigens.

This TCR was sampled from a man younger than 35 in good health and CMV-seronegative. V and J are TRBV7-6 and TRBJ2-1; perhaps TRBD1 as D (6 bases). Sequencing was done on a sample of PBMCs. The CDR3 nucleotides read TGTGCCAGCAGCGCAGCTCCAGGATCCTTAGGGGGTGAGCAGTTCTTC. Translating gives CASSAAPGSLGGEQFF.